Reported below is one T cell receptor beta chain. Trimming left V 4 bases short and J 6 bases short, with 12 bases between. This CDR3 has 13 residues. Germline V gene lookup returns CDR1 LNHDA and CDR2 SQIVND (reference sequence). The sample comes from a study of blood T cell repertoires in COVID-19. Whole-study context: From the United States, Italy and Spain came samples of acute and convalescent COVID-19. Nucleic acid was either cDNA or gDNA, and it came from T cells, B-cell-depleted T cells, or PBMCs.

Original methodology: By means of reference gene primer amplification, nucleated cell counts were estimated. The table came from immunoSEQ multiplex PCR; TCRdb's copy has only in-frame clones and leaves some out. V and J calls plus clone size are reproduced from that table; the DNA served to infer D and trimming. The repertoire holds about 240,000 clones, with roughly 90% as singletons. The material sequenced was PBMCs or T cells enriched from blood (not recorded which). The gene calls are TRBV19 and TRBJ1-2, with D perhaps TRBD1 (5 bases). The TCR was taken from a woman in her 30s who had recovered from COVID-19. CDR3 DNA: TGTGCCAGTAGTAGCCCAGGGTCTCATGGCTACACCTTC. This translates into CASSSPGSHGYTF. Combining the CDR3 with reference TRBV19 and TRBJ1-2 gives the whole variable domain DGGITQSPKYLFRKEGQNVTLSCEQNLNHDAMYWYRQDPGQGLRLIYYSQIVNDFQKGDIAEGYSVSREKKESFPLTVTSAQKNPTAFYLCASSSPGSHGYTFGSGTRLTVV.